This T cell receptor beta chain is from a study of PD-L1 blockade in urothelial cancer. Study-wide context: Patients' histories included 0 to 3 prior chemotherapy regimens. Analyzed time points were 3 weeks (second dose) and 6 weeks after therapy began.

Germline CDR1 reads SGHRS; CDR2 reads YFSETQ. The V end was cut by 4 bases, the J end by 4 bases, with 18 bases between. CDR3 length: 15 residues. Spiking of synthetic TCR analog templates was performed in each PCR. Here immunoSEQ multiplex PCR was the method, and the copy in TCRdb shows in-frame clones only, minus some. The sample has tens of thousands of clones; more than 75% are singletons. The receptor was isolated from a man in his 70s with urothelial cancer. Here the sequenced sample was PBMCs, taken around atezolizumab (anti-PD-L1) treatment. This chain connects TRBV5-1 to TRBJ2-7; no clear D gene. In nucleotides, the CDR3 is TGCGCCAGCAGCCCCGAGCCCTCGCTCATTTACGAGCAGTACTTC. Translating it yields CASSPEPSLIYEQYF.